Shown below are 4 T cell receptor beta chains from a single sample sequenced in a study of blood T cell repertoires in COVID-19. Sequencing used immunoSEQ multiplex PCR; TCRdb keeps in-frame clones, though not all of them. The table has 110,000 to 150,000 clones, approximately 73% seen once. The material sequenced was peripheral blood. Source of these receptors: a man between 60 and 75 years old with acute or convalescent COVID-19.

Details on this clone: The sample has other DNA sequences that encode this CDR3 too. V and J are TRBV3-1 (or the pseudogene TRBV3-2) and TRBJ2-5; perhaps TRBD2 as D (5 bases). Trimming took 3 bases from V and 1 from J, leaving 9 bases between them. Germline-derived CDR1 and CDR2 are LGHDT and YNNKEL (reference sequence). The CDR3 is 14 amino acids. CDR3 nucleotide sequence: TGTGCCAGCAGCCAGGGGAGCAGCCAAGAGACCCAGTACTTC. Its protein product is CASSQGSSQETQYF.

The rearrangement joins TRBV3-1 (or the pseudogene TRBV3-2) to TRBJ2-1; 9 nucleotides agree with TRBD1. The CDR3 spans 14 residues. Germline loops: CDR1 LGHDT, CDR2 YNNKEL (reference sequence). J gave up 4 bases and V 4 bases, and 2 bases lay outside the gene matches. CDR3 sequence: CASSPGQGYNEQFF. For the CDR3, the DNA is TGTGCCAGCAGCCCCGGACAGGGGTACAATGAGCAGTTCTTC.

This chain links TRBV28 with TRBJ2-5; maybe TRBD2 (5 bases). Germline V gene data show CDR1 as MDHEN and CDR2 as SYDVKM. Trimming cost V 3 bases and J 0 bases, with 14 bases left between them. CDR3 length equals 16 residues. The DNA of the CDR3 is TGTGCCAGCAGTTTGGACTGGCAGATCCACCAAGAGACCCAGTACTTC. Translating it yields CASSLDWQIHQETQYF.

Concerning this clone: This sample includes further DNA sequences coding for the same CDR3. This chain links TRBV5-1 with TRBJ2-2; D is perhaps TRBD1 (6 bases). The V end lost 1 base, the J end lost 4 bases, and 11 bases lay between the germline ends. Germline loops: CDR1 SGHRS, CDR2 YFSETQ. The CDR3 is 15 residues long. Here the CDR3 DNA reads TGCGCCAGCAGCTTGCAGGGGCAGGGCACCGGGGAGCTGTTTTTT. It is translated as CASSLQGQGTGELFF.